The next 15 T cell receptor beta chains were all read from a single sample in a study of OX40 agonist ivuxolimab in advanced cancers. Some clones are missing from TCRdb's copy, which holds only in-frame ones; the method was immunoSEQ multiplex PCR. The table has roughly 93,000 clones, under 90% seen once; the top ten hold under 7%. The sequencing used CD4+ or CD8+ T cells sorted from blood, collected in a trial of the OX40 agonist ivuxolimab. The receptors stem from an adult with an advanced solid tumor such as melanoma, head and neck, liver or kidney cancer.

This chain connects TRBV7-9 to TRBJ2-7, with D unresolved. The CDR3 has 14 amino acids. Trimming took off 5 bases at V and 3 bases at J, with 14 bases between the two ends. Germline CDR1 is SEHNR and CDR2 is FQNEAQ (reference sequence). This CDR3 is CASSPVGPFYEQYF. The CDR3 DNA follows: TGTGCCAGCAGCCCGGTGGGCCCCTTCTACGAGCAGTACTTC. The full variable domain, completed using reference TRBV7-9 and TRBJ2-7, is DTGVSQNPRHKITKRGQNVTFRCDPISEHNRLYWYRQTLGQGPEFLTYFQNEAQLEKSRLLSDRFSAERPKGSFSTLEIQRTEQGDSAMYLCASSPVGPFYEQYFGPGTRLTVT.

The V and J genes are TRBV9 and TRBJ2-3; 10 bases align to TRBD2. The ends lost 3 bases at V and 3 bases at J; junction bases unmatched: 4. The CDR3 contains 15 residues. Looked up from germline, CDR1 is SGDLS and CDR2 is YYNGEE. The CDR3 sequence: CASSAGLAVTDTQYF. CDR3 DNA sequence: TGTGCCAGCAGCGCCGGACTAGCGGTGACAGATACGCAGTATTTT.

V usage is TRBV7-9 and J usage is TRBJ2-7; TRBD2 might be the D (6 bases). The germline gives CDR1 SEHNR, CDR2 FQNEAQ (reference sequence). V shed 1 base and J shed 7 bases, with 17 bases lying between them. The CDR3 is 15 residues long. The CDR3 bases are TGTGCCAGCAGCTTAGTAGTAGCGGAAACGGGAGAGCAGTACTTC. Amino acid sequence: CASSLVVAETGEQYF.

The count of this clone is one. The chain is built from TRBV14 and TRBJ1-2; 8 bases fit TRBD1. Germline trimming cut 4 bases from V and 8 bases from J; bases unmatched to any gene: 15. The CDR3 has 16 amino acids. The germline V gene encodes CDR1 SGHDN and CDR2 FVKESK. CDR3 in amino acids: CASSLLSLTGAWGYTF. The DNA for the CDR3 is TGTGCCAGCAGCCTCCTTTCTTTGACAGGGGCGTGGGGCTACACCTTC.

The CDR3 region is CASSGGVNTEAFF. The CDR3 DNA sequence: TGTGCCAGTAGTGGTGGAGTGAACACTGAAGCTTTCTTT. V is TRBV19 and J is TRBJ1-1; D is uncertain. The germline V gene encodes CDR1 LNHDA and CDR2 SQIVND (reference sequence). Between the trimmed V and J ends, which lost 5 bases and 0 bases, there was a span of 7 bases. CDR3 size: 13 residues.

V and J are TRBV10-3 and TRBJ2-3; D gene uncertain. Between the trimmed V and J ends, which lost 4 bases and 0 bases, there was a span of 8 bases. CDR1 is ENHRY and CDR2 is SYGVKD in the germline V gene. The CDR3 loop spans 14 amino acids. CDR3 sequence reads: CAISATPSTDTQYF. The CDR3 DNA is TGTGCCATCAGTGCGACCCCTAGCACAGATACGCAGTATTTT.

This clone was detected only once. This chain uses TRBV4-3 with TRBJ2-3; 7 bases map to TRBD1. Looked up from germline, CDR1 is LGHNA and CDR2 is YSLEER. After removal of 8 bases from V and 2 bases from J, the junction contained 16 bases not matched to a gene. The CDR3 totals 17 residues. The CDR3 is CASSPGSPGTVTDTQYF. The CDR3 DNA sequence: TGCGCCAGCTCCCCAGGTTCCCCTGGGACAGTCACAGATACGCAGTATTTT.

The chain employs TRBV2 and TRBJ1-2; 9 bases line up with TRBD1. CDR1 is SNHLY and CDR2 is FYNNEI in the germline V gene. With 5 bases clipped from V and 6 bases from J, the junction kept 7 bases outside the gene matches. The CDR3 length is 14 residues. The CDR3 here is CASSFRTGGDGYTF. CDR3 DNA: TGTGCCAGCAGTTTCCGAACAGGGGGCGATGGCTACACCTTC.

The chain combines TRBV7-2 with TRBJ2-2; D is perhaps TRBD1 or TRBD2 (5 bases each). The CDR3 is 15 residues long. With 5 bases removed from V and 7 bases from J, the gap between germline ends came to 17 bases. Germline CDR1 reads SGHTA; CDR2 reads FQGNSA. The CDR3 reads CASSLVARAGGELFF. The CDR3 region has the DNA TGTGCCAGCAGCCTGGTAGCCAGGGCGGGCGGGGAGCTGTTTTTT.

This clone has a count of ten or more. The chain links TRBV7-2 to TRBJ1-2; tentatively, D is TRBD1 (6 bases). Trimming removed 7 bases at V and 1 base at J, with 16 bases between. CDR3 length: 15 amino acids. Looked up from germline, CDR1 is SGHTA and CDR2 is FQGNSA. DNA for the CDR3: TGTGCCAGCACCCCCAGGGGAACCATTAACTATGGCTACACCTTC. Encoded protein: CASTPRGTINYGYTF. The full variable domain, its missing parts supplied by reference TRBV7-2 and TRBJ1-2, is GAGVSQSPSNKVTEKGKDVELRCDPISGHTALYWYRQSLGQGLEFLIYFQGNSAPDKSGLPSDRFSAERTGGSVSTLTIQRTQQEDSAVYLCASTPRGTINYGYTFGSGTRLTVV.

The genes are TRBV5-1 and TRBJ2-1; 8 nucleotides line up with TRBD2. CDR1 and CDR2 (germline): SGHRS, YFSETQ. V lost 0 bases, J lost 5 bases, and 4 bases stayed unmatched. There are 15 residues in the CDR3. CDR3 sequence reads: CASSLGVAGHNEQFF. The CDR3, as DNA: TGCGCCAGCAGCTTGGGGGTAGCGGGACACAATGAGCAGTTCTTC.

Only a few counts were recorded for this clone. The chain recombines TRBV7-8 with TRBJ2-2, with 9 bases that match TRBD2. Germline-derived CDR1 and CDR2 are SGHVS and FQNEAQ. This CDR3 has 18 amino acids. Germline trimming cut 1 base from V and 7 bases from J; bases unmatched to any gene: 13. The DNA of the CDR3 is TGTGCCAGCAGCTTAGGACCGCGGGGGGGCCGTAAGCACGGGGAGCTGTTTTTT. This gives the protein CASSLGPRGGRKHGELFF.

This clone was seen a few times. The rearrangement uses TRBV6-5 and TRBJ1-6; possible D gene TRBD1, 5 bases. V was trimmed by 5 bases and J by 6 bases, leaving 14 bases between them. This CDR3 region has 15 residues. Germline CDR1 and CDR2: MNHEY and SVGAGI. CDR3 residues: CASSQDSESNSPLHF. The DNA for the CDR3 is TGTGCCAGCAGTCAAGACAGTGAGAGTAATTCACCCCTCCACTTT.

This clone was detected a few times. The chain links TRBV7-2 to TRBJ2-1; 8 bases fit TRBD2. CDR1 and CDR2 (germline): SGHTA, FQGNSA. The ends lost 1 base at V and 10 bases at J; junction bases unmatched: 9. The CDR3 is 15 amino acids. CDR3 residues: CASSLVAGPLREQFF. The CDR3 DNA sequence: TGTGCCAGCAGCTTAGTAGCGGGGCCGCTCCGGGAGCAGTTCTTC.

The chain uses TRBV6-5 and TRBJ1-1, with no clear D. This CDR3 spans 16 amino acids. The V gene lost 2 bases and the J gene lost 0 bases, with 13 bases spanning the gap. Germline values: CDR1 MNHEY, CDR2 SVGAGI. In DNA form, the CDR3 reads TGTGCCAGCAGTTACGCGCCGGAGAGAATGAACACTGAAGCTTTCTTT. Translation: CASSYAPERMNTEAFF.